The clone carrying this T cell receptor beta chain occurred once. No antigen is known for it. The data are from a study of shared clonotypes between healthy human individuals. Study-wide results and limits: Among the subsets, naive ones generally showed larger estimated richness than memory ones.

The sorted-subset replicate PCRs were given about 200 ng DNA, which is 27,000 or so T cell genomes. Clones were sequenced by immunoSEQ multiplex PCR, and TCRdb holds only the in-frame ones, with some missing. The sample holds under 2.5 million clones, 80% to 95% seen once. The receptor was derived from a man aged 18 to 29 in good health. Some clones in this sample may be carry-over from other donors' samples. The sequencing sample was made of naive CD4+ T cells from PBMCs. Indicated subset: CD45RA+ positively selected.

CDR3 in amino acids: CASSLSPTGGYGYTF. The CDR3 bases are TGTGCCAGCAGTTTATCTCCCACAGGGGGCTATGGCTACACCTTC. The chain uses TRBV27 and TRBJ1-2; 8 bases line up with TRBD1. Per germline, CDR1 MNHEY and CDR2 SMNVEV (reference sequence). The length of the CDR3 is 15 residues. The V segment lost 0 bases and the J segment 4 bases; nucleotides outside the gene matches: 4.